This entry features one TCR beta chain sequence. The antigen is undetermined. This sequence may be a read error, since a much larger clone differs from it by one base. The limits of the CDR3 on the DNA are not certain, so only TCRdb's listed CDR3 is given. This sample is drawn from a study of tumor-infiltrating lymphocytes in primary liver carcinoma. Study details: Ranging in age from 30 to 69 years, the patients were men and women. Study observations and caveats: Among top clones, only about 7.5-24% appeared in all five tumor regions.

A constant-region primer primed TCR beta cDNA synthesis from around 500 ng of total RNA. ARM-PCR, slightly modified, supplied the TCR beta libraries through three nested multiplex PCR rounds. The first two PCR rounds, around 10 cycles each, used TRBV1-TRBV30 forward primers and a C-beta reverse primer. TCRdb reanalysed the multiplex PCR reads using MiXCR and keeps one entry per CDR3 protein. This table has about 120,000 distinct CDR3 sequences, 60% to 70% appearing once. Extraction of RNA together with DNA used about 17-30 mg of unsorted bulk tissue. Germline V gives CDR1 MNHEY, CDR2 SVGEGT. Inclusive of both ends, the CDR3 amounts to 17 amino acids.

The TCR originated in a woman in her fifties or sixties with primary liver carcinoma and hepatitis B virus infection. This rearrangement joins TRBV6-2 or TRBV6-3 to TRBJ2-2; TRBD2, as called in the table, went unchecked against the DNA. The sequenced material came from liver tumor tissue from sampling region 1. The subset denotes: tumor region T1, superior pole. CDR3 sequence: CASSYWGSGSVNGEMFF.